This T cell receptor (beta chain) was found in a study of blood T cell repertoires in COVID-19. As for the study in general: Some COVID-19 samples were acute and others convalescent; all came from the United States, Italy and Spain. From T cells, B-cell-depleted T cells, or PBMCs came the material, which was cDNA or gDNA.

Measured with immunoSEQ multiplex PCR; TCRdb has only the in-frame clones, and not every one. The top ten hold approximately 0.77% of the sample, which has 200,000 or so clones, approximately 90% seen once. One Seattle source followed patients from active infection through their disease course. This CDR3 is 15 amino acids long. Germline V lookup: CDR1 SGHRS, CDR2 YFSETQ. Trimming took 4 bases from V and 3 from J; bases not matched to a gene: 3. The specimen sequenced was peripheral blood. This TCR was recovered from a man in his 60s with COVID-19, enrolled during active disease. V usage is TRBV5-1 and J usage is TRBJ2-1, with 11 bases identical to TRBD1. CDR3 sequence: CASSPGTGGYNEQFF. The CDR3 bases are TGCGCCAGCAGCCCCGGGACAGGGGGCTACAATGAGCAGTTCTTC.